This TCR beta chain was obtained from a study of beta chain features in type 1 diabetes. In germline, CDR1 is SGHTA, CDR2 FQGTGA. The CDR3 is 15 residues long. V lost 0 bases and J 4 bases, leaving 9 bases between the germline ends. Expressed TCRB transcripts were sequenced because the entire RNA isolate underwent reverse transcription. The average output of naive, central memory and regulatory T cell samples was around 3.5 million reads. Sequenced by immunoSEQ multiplex PCR; TCRdb stores in-frame clones only, minus some. The sample has about 220,000 clones, about a tenth seen once; the top ten hold 1% to 1.5%. This clone has only a few counts.

The specimen sequenced was central memory CD4+ T cells from blood. The chain links TRBV7-3 to TRBJ2-2; D is possibly TRBD2 (6 bases). The sequence was collected from a young man in good health. CDR3 sequence: CASSLTRGGTGELFF. Written as DNA, the CDR3 is TGTGCCAGCAGCTTAACTAGGGGAGGCACCGGGGAGCTGTTTTTT.